The clone carrying this T cell receptor (beta chain) was seen only a few times. Other DNA sequences in the sample encode the same CDR3. V gave up 5 bases and J gave up 7 bases; unmatched junction bases: 5. CDR3 size: 15 residues. The germline V gene encodes CDR1 MNHEY and CDR2 SMNVEV (reference sequence). The protocol was immunoSEQ multiplex PCR, while the TCRdb copy is restricted to in-frame clones and leaves out a portion. Here the sample spans 25,000 to 30,000 clones, approximately 90% being singletons. This entry belongs to a study of T cell changes during pregnancy in multiple sclerosis. The chain links TRBV27 to TRBJ2-1; TRBD2 aligns across 13 bases. The clonotype was recovered from a female donor with multiple sclerosis, enrolled in a pregnancy study. The specimen comprised CD8+ T cells from peripheral blood mononuclear cells, sampled before pregnancy. The CDR3 DNA follows: TGTGCCAGCAGTCCCGGGACTAGCGGGAAAAATGAGCAGTTCTTC. Its protein is CASSPGTSGKNEQFF.